The 13 T cell receptor beta chains below all came from one sample that was sequenced in a study of blood T cells in healthy people across ages. A J-beta primer mix and a sample-barcoded 5' primer were used in a second PCR of about 7 to 11 cycles. TCRdb re-derived calls from the 5' RACE reads in MiXCR, one entry per CDR3 protein. Of 780,000 or so distinct CDR3 sequences in the sample, 56% were seen once. Source material: blood. The source is a man aged 35 to 55 in good health.

This rearrangement joins TRBV19 to TRBJ2-5; D is possibly TRBD2 (6 bases). The CDR3 sequence is 17 residues long. Germline V gives CDR1 LNHDA, CDR2 SQIVND (reference sequence). V dropped 1 base and J dropped 1 base, with 16 bases sitting between them. The DNA for the CDR3 is TGTGCCAGTAGTATAGGGTCGGTGGGACTCCTCCAAGAGACCCAGTACTTC. It specifies CASSIGSVGLLQETQYF.

The table lists this clonotype with a few counts. V gene TRBV6-2 or TRBV6-3 combines with J gene TRBJ1-5, with D possibly TRBD1 on 5 matching bases. Trimming left V 2 bases short and J 5 bases short, with 19 bases between. The CDR3 length is 17 residues. Germline V gene lookup returns CDR1 MNHEY and CDR2 SVGEGT. The CDR3 coding sequence is TGTGCCAGCAGTTACAATAAGGGACCAACGGCCGATCAGCCCCAGCATTTT. This gives the protein CASSYNKGPTADQPQHF.

The CDR3 region is CASSGPGQGRGEQYF. The CDR3 nucleotides are TGTGCCAGCAGCGGGCCGGGACAGGGAAGGGGCGAGCAGTACTTC. The chain joins TRBV7-9 to TRBJ2-7; 9 nucleotides align to TRBD1. J was trimmed by 6 bases and V by 5 bases; bases with no gene match: 11. Per germline, CDR1 SEHNR and CDR2 FQNEAQ (reference sequence). CDR3 length equals 15 residues.

For this clonotype: Germline is not matched at one junction end, which may reflect a read error. The chain links TRBV12-3 or TRBV12-4 to TRBJ2-3; 12 bases are a match to TRBD2. This CDR3 region has 15 residues. The CDR3 sequence is CASSLAGGSLDTQYF. As DNA, the CDR3 is TGTGCCAGCAGTCTAGCGGGGGGGTCCTTAGATACGCAGTATTTT.

The V and J genes are TRBV10-3 and TRBJ2-7; D gene unclear. V was shortened by 9 bases and J by 2 bases, with 11 bases between the two germline ends. In germline, CDR1 is ENHRY, CDR2 SYGVKD. This CDR3 comprises 12 residues. The chain's CDR3 is CAIASGAYEQYF. CDR3 sequence (DNA): TGTGCCATAGCTTCTGGAGCCTACGAGCAGTACTTC.

The rearrangement links TRBV5-6 to TRBJ1-2, with 9 bases matching TRBD1. V was clipped by 3 bases and J by 8 bases; unmatched bases: 17. Germline CDR1 is SGHDT and CDR2 is YYEEEE. This CDR3 region has 17 residues. The CDR3 region has the DNA TGTGCCAGCAGCTCTCTAGACAGAACGGACAGGGGCGGCGGCTACACCTTC. This translates into CASSSLDRTDRGGGYTF.

Concerning this clonotype: One junction end does not reproduce the germline sequence, and a read error may be involved. The CDR3 sequence: CASPPPKQGSETQYF. The CDR3, as DNA: TGTGCCAGCCCACCACCAAAACAGGGATCGGAGACCCAATACTTC. V usage is TRBV18 and J usage is TRBJ2-5; possibly TRBD1 for D (6 bases). CDR3 length: 15 amino acids. The V gene's germline CDR1 is KGHSH and CDR2 LQKENI.

There are a few counts of this clonotype. V is TRBV25-1 and J is TRBJ2-3, with D tentatively TRBD2 (6 bases). The CDR3 runs to 14 residues. The V end was cut by 7 bases, the J end by 7 bases, with 18 bases between. Germline V gene sequence: CDR1 MGHDK, CDR2 SYGVNS. CDR3 DNA: TGTGCCAGCAACCCGAGCCGGGAGAGAAATACGCAGTATTTT. It is translated as CASNPSRERNTQYF.

This chain uses TRBV23-1 with TRBJ2-5; the match to TRBD1 covers 10 bases. TRBV23-1 is reported as an ORF; its role is uncertain. V trimming: 8 bases; J trimming: 3 bases; junction bases outside the gene matches: 3. The CDR3 length is 13 residues. The CDR3 nucleotides are TGCGCCAGCCGGGGACAGGGGAAAGAGACCCAGTACTTC. Translating gives CASRGQGKETQYF.

J is TRBJ2-2 and V is TRBV5-1; D is unclear. CDR3 length: 15 amino acids. Per germline, CDR1 SGHRS and CDR2 YFSETQ. V lost 5 bases and J lost 3, with 14 bases in between. The CDR3, as DNA: TGCGCCAGCAGTCTTTCTGACGTTTACACCGGGGAGCTGTTTTTT. This sequence encodes CASSLSDVYTGELFF.

V gene TRBV7-9 combines with J gene TRBJ2-1; D perhaps matches TRBD2 (7 bases). The CDR3 has 15 residues. In germline, CDR1 is SEHNR, CDR2 FQNEAQ (reference sequence). V was cut by 2 bases and J by 15 bases, with 23 bases left in between. CDR3 nucleotide sequence: TGTGCCAGCAGCTTATGGGTCGGGGGGCCACAAGCCTGGTTCTTC. Translating it yields CASSLWVGGPQAWFF. The full variable domain, its missing parts supplied by reference TRBV7-9 and TRBJ2-1, is DTGVSQNPRHKITKRGQNVTFRCDPISEHNRLYWYRQTLGQGPEFLTYFQNEAQLEKSRLLSDRFSAERPKGSFSTLEIQRTEQGDSAMYLCASSLWVGGPQAWFFGPGTRLTVL.

The chain recombines TRBV5-1 with TRBJ1-1, with 12 bases matching TRBD1. In germline, CDR1 is SGHRS, CDR2 YFSETQ. CDR3 length: 16 amino acids. The J segment lost 0 bases and the V segment lost 4 bases, leaving 4 bases of the junction unmatched. The CDR3 here is CASSTRDRGLNTEAFF. The CDR3 DNA is TGCGCCAGCAGCACCCGGGACAGGGGGCTGAACACTGAAGCTTTCTTT.

This clonotype was recorded a few times. The gene calls are TRBV29-1 and TRBJ2-7; perhaps TRBD1 as D (6 bases). Trimming took off 7 bases at V and 1 base at J, with 14 bases between the two ends. The CDR3 loop spans 13 amino acids. Germline V CDR1 and CDR2: SQVTM, ANQGSEA. Here the CDR3 reads CSAGQPGSYEQYF. CDR3 DNA: TGCAGCGCTGGACAGCCGGGGTCCTACGAGCAGTACTTC.